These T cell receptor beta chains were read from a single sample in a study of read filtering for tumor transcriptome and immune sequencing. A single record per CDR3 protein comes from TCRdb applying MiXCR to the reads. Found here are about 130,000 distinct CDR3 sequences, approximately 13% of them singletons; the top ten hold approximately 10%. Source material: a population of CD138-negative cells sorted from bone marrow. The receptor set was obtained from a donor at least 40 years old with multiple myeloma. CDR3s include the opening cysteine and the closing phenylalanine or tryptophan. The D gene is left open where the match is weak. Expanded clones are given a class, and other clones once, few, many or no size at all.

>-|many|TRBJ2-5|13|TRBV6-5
TGTGCCAGCAGTTACGGGTCGGTAGAGACCCAGTACTTC
CASSYGSVETQYF
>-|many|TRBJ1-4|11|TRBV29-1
TGCAGCGTCCTACTAAATGAAAAACTGTTTTTT
CSVLLNEKLFF
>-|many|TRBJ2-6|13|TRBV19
TGTGCCAGTAGTATAACTGGGGCCAACGTCCTGACTTTC
CASSITGANVLTF
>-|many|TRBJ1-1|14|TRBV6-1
TGTGCCAGCAGCTACACCAGGTCGAACACTGAAGCTTTCTTT
CASSYTRSNTEAFF
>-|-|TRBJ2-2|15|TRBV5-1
TGCGCCAGCAGCTTGGTACAGGGTAACACCGGGGAGCTGTTTTTT
CASSLVQGNTGELFF
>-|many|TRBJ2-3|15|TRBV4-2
TGTGCCAGCAGCCAAGATGAGCTTAGCACAGATACGCAGTATTTT
CASSQDELSTDTQYF
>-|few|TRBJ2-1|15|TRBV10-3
TGTGCCATCAGTGAGTCCGCCGGGGGGCCGAATGAGCAGTTCTTC
CAISESAGGPNEQFF
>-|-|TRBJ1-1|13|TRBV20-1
TGCAGTGCCTCACGGCGGGCAGGGGCTGAAGCTTTCTTT
CSASRRAGAEAFF
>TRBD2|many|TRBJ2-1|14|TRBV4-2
TGTGCCAGCAGCCAAAGCGGGGGGTCCAATGAGCAGTTCTTC
CASSQSGGSNEQFF
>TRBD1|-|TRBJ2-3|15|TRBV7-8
TGTGCCAGCAGCTATCGGACAGGGTCAACAGATACGCAGTATTTT
CASSYRTGSTDTQYF
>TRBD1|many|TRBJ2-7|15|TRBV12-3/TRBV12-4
TGTGCCAGCAGTTTTGGGACAGACATAAGACGCGAGCAGTACTTC
CASSFGTDIRREQYF
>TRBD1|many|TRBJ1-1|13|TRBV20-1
TGCAGTGCCCTGGGACAGTTGAACACTGAAGCTTTCTTT
CSALGQLNTEAFF
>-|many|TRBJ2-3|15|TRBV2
TGTGCCAGCAGTCCGGGACCGCGGAGCACAGATACGCAGTATTTT
CASSPGPRSTDTQYF
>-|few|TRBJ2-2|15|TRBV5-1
TGCGCCAGCAGGCTCAACAGCGCGAACACCGGGGAGCTGTTTTTT
CASRLNSANTGELFF
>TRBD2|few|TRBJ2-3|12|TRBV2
TGTGCCAGCACTATTGGGACTAGCGGGAAGTATTTT
CASTIGTSGKYF
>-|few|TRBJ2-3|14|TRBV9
TGTGCCAGCAGCGCCCACGAATTTACAGATACGCAGTATTTT
CASSAHEFTDTQYF
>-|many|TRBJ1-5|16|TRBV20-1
TGCAGTGCTCACCATTCACAGGAATATAGCAATCAGCCCCAGCATTTT
CSAHHSQEYSNQPQHF
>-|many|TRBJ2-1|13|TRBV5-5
TGTGCCAGCAGCTTCCGGGACGACAATGAGCAGTTCTTC
CASSFRDDNEQFF
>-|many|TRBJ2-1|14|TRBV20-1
TGCAGTGCTAGCCGGGACACCCAATACAATGAGCAGTTCTTC
CSASRDTQYNEQFF
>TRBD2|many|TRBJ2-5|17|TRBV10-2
TGCGCCAGCAGCCACCTCGGACTAGCGGGGGGAGGAGAGACCCAGTACTTC
CASSHLGLAGGGETQYF
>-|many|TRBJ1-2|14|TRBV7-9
TGTGCCAGCAGCTTAGGCAACGGCTACTATGGCTACACCTTC
CASSLGNGYYGYTF
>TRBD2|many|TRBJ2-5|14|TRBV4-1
TGCGCCAGCGGGAGCGGGAGGATCGGGGAGACCCAGTACTTC
CASGSGRIGETQYF
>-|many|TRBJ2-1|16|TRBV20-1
TGCAGTGCTAGAGACATCGGGGGCAACTCCTACAATGAGCAGTTCTTC
CSARDIGGNSYNEQFF
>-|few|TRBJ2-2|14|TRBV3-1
TGTGCCAGCAGCCAAGAGAGCTACACCGGGGAGCTGTTTTTT
CASSQESYTGELFF
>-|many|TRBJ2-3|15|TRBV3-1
TGTGCCAGCAGCCACCGGGGGGCTAACACAGATACGCAGTATTTT
CASSHRGANTDTQYF
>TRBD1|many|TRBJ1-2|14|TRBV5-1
TGCGCCAGCAGCTTGTCCACAGGGGGCTATGGCTACACCTTC
CASSLSTGGYGYTF
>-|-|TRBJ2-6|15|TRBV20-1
TGCAGTGCTAACGGCAGAAGCTCTGGGGCCAACGTCCTGACTTTC
CSANGRSSGANVLTF
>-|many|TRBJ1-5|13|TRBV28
TGTGCCAGCAGAAGCGGCCCCAATCAGCCCCAGCATTTT
CASRSGPNQPQHF
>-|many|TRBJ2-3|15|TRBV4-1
TGCGCCAGCAGCCAAGTAAGCCAGGTCGCAGATACGCAGTATTTT
CASSQVSQVADTQYF
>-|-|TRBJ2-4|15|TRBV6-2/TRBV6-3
TGTGCCAGCAGACAGGGATTATCGGACGTATCGATTCAGCACTTC
CASRQGLSDVSIQHF
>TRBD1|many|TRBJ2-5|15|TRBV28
TGTGCCAGCAGTTTACCCGGGACAGGGGGCGAGACCCAGTACTTC
CASSLPGTGGETQYF
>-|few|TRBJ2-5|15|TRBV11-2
TGTGCCAGCAGCTTAGCAGGGGCACTCCAAGAGACCCAGTACTTC
CASSLAGALQETQYF
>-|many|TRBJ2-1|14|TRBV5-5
TGTGCCAGCAGCTTGGATGGGGGGCTCGATGAGCAGTTCTTC
CASSLDGGLDEQFF
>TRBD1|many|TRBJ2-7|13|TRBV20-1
TGCAGTGCTAGACGGGACAGGGGTTACGAGCAGTACTTC
CSARRDRGYEQYF
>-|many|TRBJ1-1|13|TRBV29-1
TGCAGCGTTGCGACCCCGAGGTACACTGAAGCTTTCTTT
CSVATPRYTEAFF
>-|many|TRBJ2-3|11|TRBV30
TGTGCCTGGAAGGGGGCAGATACGCAGTATTTT
CAWKGADTQYF
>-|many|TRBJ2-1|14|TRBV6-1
TGTGCCAGCACTATAGGAGGAGCCCTCGGGGAGCAGTTCTTC
CASTIGGALGEQFF